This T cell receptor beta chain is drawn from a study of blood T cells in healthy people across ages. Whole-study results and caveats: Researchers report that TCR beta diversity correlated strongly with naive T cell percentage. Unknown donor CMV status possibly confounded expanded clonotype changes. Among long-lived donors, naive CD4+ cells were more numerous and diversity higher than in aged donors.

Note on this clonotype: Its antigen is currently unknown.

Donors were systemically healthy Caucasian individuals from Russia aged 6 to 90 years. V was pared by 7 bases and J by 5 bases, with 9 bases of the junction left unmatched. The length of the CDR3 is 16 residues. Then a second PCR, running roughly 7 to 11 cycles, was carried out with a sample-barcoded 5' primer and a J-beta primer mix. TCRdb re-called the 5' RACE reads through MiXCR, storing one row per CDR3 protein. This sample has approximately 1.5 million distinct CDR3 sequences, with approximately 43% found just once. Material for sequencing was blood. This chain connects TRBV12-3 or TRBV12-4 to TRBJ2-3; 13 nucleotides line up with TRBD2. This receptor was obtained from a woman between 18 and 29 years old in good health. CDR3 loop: CASKSGLAGVQDTQYF. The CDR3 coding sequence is TGTGCCAGCAAATCCGGACTAGCGGGGGTACAAGATACGCAGTATTTT.